The 23 T cell receptor beta chains below all came from one sample that was sequenced in a study of CD8 T cells in ankylosing spondylitis (dated by TCRdb to 2016 to 2017). The library was built by means of 5' RACE. The sequencing machine was an Illumina HiSeq 2500. Using fastp trimming at Q25 and MiXCR clonotype assembly, TCRdb reanalyzed the public sequencing data and kept in-frame beta chains. Entries are consolidated by CDR3 protein sequence, retaining the most common genes and DNA. This sample gives 150,000 or so distinct CDR3 sequences in total; around 16% of them show up just once. Approximately 7.6% of the sample rests with the top ten. The material sequenced was blood, either unsorted or a sorted T cell fraction (not recorded which). The receptors stem from a male donor with ankylosing spondylitis or in good health (not recorded which).

This clonotype appeared many times. This rearrangement joins TRBV6-5 to TRBJ2-3; no clear D. V shed 2 bases and J shed 2 bases, with 8 bases lying between them. There are 14 residues in the CDR3. Germline loops: CDR1 MNHEY, CDR2 SVGAGI. The CDR3 nucleotides read TGTGCCAGCAGTTACCGAGCCCCCACAGATACGCAGTATTTT. This translates into CASSYRAPTDTQYF.

This chain connects TRBV20-1 to TRBJ2-2; 8 nucleotides align to TRBD1. This CDR3 spans 15 amino acids. From germline, CDR1 is DFQATT and CDR2 SNEGSKA (reference sequence). J gave up 4 bases and V 6 bases, and 10 bases lay outside the gene matches. The CDR3 DNA reads TGCAGTGCCCCCGGGACAGGAGAAATCACCGGGGAGCTGTTTTTT. Amino acids: CSAPGTGEITGELFF.

This clonotype was observed many times. DNA of the CDR3: TGCAGTGCTCCTAGACCGGTAGCCAAAAACATTCAGTACTTC. The encoded protein is CSAPRPVAKNIQYF. V is TRBV20-1 and J is TRBJ2-4; no clear D gene. This CDR3 spans 14 amino acids. Per the germline V gene, CDR1 is DFQATT and CDR2 is SNEGSKA (reference sequence). Trimming stripped 5 bases from V and 0 bases from J, with 11 bases between.

The chain carries TRBV20-1 and TRBJ2-2; D call uncertain. The CDR3 is made up of 13 amino acids. V dropped 0 bases and J dropped 6 bases, with 8 bases sitting between them. Germline values: CDR1 DFQATT, CDR2 SNEGSKA (reference sequence). The DNA for the CDR3 is TGCAGTGCTAGAGATTTAATAGCCGGGGAGCTGTTTTTT. It encodes CSARDLIAGELFF.

This clonotype occurred a few times. The rearrangement joins TRBV4-1 to TRBJ2-1; D remains unclear. There are 13 residues in the CDR3. Trimming pared 0 bases from V and 9 bases from J, leaving 9 bases between. Germline CDR1 is MGHRA and CDR2 is YSYEKL. The CDR3 protein is CASSQDSWGEQFF. CDR3 sequence (DNA): TGCGCCAGCAGCCAAGATAGTTGGGGTGAGCAGTTCTTC.

V usage is TRBV24-1 and J usage is TRBJ2-2, with 7 positions matching TRBD2. CDR1 and CDR2 from the germline V gene are KGHDR and SFDVKD. The CDR3 extends over 18 amino acids. The J segment lost 0 bases and the V segment lost 2 bases, leaving 8 bases of the junction unmatched. The CDR3: CATSDWRAGTSNTGELFF. CDR3 nucleotide sequence: TGTGCCACCAGTGATTGGAGAGCGGGAACCTCGAACACCGGGGAGCTGTTTTTT.

The genes are TRBV12-5 and TRBJ2-3, with 9 bases lining up with TRBD1. Trimming took 2 bases from V and 3 from J; bases not matched to a gene: 9. The CDR3 covers 17 residues. Germline values: CDR1 LGHNT, CDR2 FRNRAP. The CDR3: CASGLRTGGASTDTQYF. The DNA of the CDR3 is TGTGCTAGTGGTTTGCGTACAGGGGGCGCGAGTACAGATACGCAGTATTTT. Variable domain in full (rest from reference TRBV12-5 and TRBJ2-3): DARVTQTPRHKVTEMGQEVTMRCQPILGHNTVFWYRQTMMQGLELLAYFRNRAPLDDSGMPKDRFSAEMPDATLATLKIQPSEPRDSAVYFCASGLRTGGASTDTQYFGPGTRLTVL.

The rearrangement links TRBV28 to TRBJ2-3; 7 bases are shared with TRBD1. V lost 6 bases to trimming and J lost 2 bases; unmatched junction nucleotides: 11. CDR3 length equals 16 residues. Germline CDR1 reads MDHEN; CDR2 reads SYDVKM. CDR3 coding DNA: TGTGCCAGCAGCGCACCGGGACAGACTTCCACAGATACGCAGTATTTT. Residues: CASSAPGQTSTDTQYF.

There are many counts of this clonotype. The chain joins TRBV10-3 to TRBJ1-5; no definite D call. CDR1 and CDR2 from the germline V gene are ENHRY and SYGVKD. The CDR3 is 13 residues long. Trimming stripped 2 bases from V and 2 bases from J, with 4 bases between. The CDR3: CAISEVGNQPQHF. CDR3 nucleotides: TGTGCCATCAGTGAGGTAGGCAATCAGCCCCAGCATTTT.

This chain uses TRBV11-2 with TRBJ2-2; no clear D. Between the trimmed V and J ends, which lost 5 bases and 9 bases, there was a span of 7 bases. The CDR3 is 11 amino acids. Per the germline V gene, CDR1 is SGHAT and CDR2 is FQNNGV. The DNA for the CDR3 is TGTGCCAGCAGCCCTGAGTGGGAGCTGTTTTTT. Protein sequence: CASSPEWELFF.

In its sample, this clonotype was seen a few times. This chain joins TRBV29-1 and TRBJ1-2; tentatively, D is TRBD1 (5 bases). The V end was cut by 2 bases, the J end by 8 bases, with 15 bases between. The CDR3 totals 13 residues. Germline V gives CDR1 SQVTM, CDR2 ANQGSEA. Here the CDR3 DNA reads TGCAGCGTTGAAAATTTCCCAGGGCGCGGCTACACCTTC. Amino acids: CSVENFPGRGYTF. Full variable domain (remainder filled in from reference TRBV29-1 and TRBJ1-2): SAVISQKPSRDICQRGTSLTIQCQVDSQVTMMFWYRQQPGQSLTLIATANQGSEATYESGFVIDKFPISRPNLTFSTLTVSNMSPEDSSIYLCSVENFPGRGYTFGSGTRLTVV.

In its sample, this clonotype was seen many times. This rearrangement joins TRBV5-1 to TRBJ1-6; D is unresolved. V was shortened by 5 bases and J by 9 bases, with 15 bases between the two germline ends. Germline V CDR1 and CDR2: SGHRS, YFSETQ. The CDR3 is made up of 14 amino acids. CDR3 residues: CASSFGDNTSPLHF. The CDR3 nucleotides are TGCGCCAGCAGTTTCGGAGACAATACTTCACCCCTCCACTTT.

The V gene is TRBV7-2, the J gene TRBJ2-3; 9 nucleotides match TRBD1. V was pared by 0 bases and J by 4 bases, with 8 bases of the junction left unmatched. Germline values: CDR1 SGHTA, CDR2 FQGNSA. CDR3 length equals 17 residues. CDR3: CASSLARTGAGADTQYF. As DNA, the CDR3 is TGTGCCAGCAGCTTAGCCCGGACAGGGGCCGGGGCAGATACGCAGTATTTT.

On this clonotype: The CDR3 does not close with the conserved phenylalanine or tryptophan, likely indicating a read error. The limits of the CDR3 on the DNA are not certain, so only TCRdb's listed CDR3 is given. V is TRBV5-6 and J is TRBJ1-1; the D call TRBD1 from the table was never checked on the DNA. Germline V gives CDR1 SGHDT, CDR2 YYEEEE. The CDR3 is 12 residues long, ends included. CDR3 region: CASSEFWYRDAI.

There are a few counts of this clonotype. The V call is TRBV6-5, the J call TRBJ2-5, with D perhaps assigned TRBD1 or TRBD2 (5 bases each). The CDR3 consists of 15 residues. The V gene lost 0 bases and the J gene lost 5 bases, with 13 bases spanning the gap. Germline V gene data show CDR1 as MNHEY and CDR2 as SVGAGI. The CDR3 DNA reads TGTGCCAGCAGTTACTCGAAACTAGGGGCGGAGACCCAGTACTTC. This gives the protein CASSYSKLGAETQYF.

This clonotype was counted a few times. This chain joins TRBV28 and TRBJ2-4; the match to TRBD1 covers 7 bases. Trimming cost V 5 bases and J 9 bases; bases outside gene matches: 10. The CDR3 spans 14 residues. CDR1 is MDHEN, CDR2 SYDVKM, per germline. The CDR3, as DNA: TGTGCCAGCAGTAACAGACAGGGTGGGGCCATTCAGTACTTC. Amino acids: CASSNRQGGAIQYF.

This clonotype was seen repeatedly, ten times or more. The chain recombines TRBV6-5 with TRBJ2-1; TRBD2 might be the D (5 bases). Per germline, CDR1 MNHEY and CDR2 SVGAGI. The CDR3 length is 11 residues. V was trimmed by 4 bases and J by 10 bases, leaving 8 bases between them. CDR3 bases: TGTGCCAGCAGTTCAACGGGGGAGCAGTTCTTC. Translation: CASSSTGEQFF.

The gene calls are TRBV29-1 and TRBJ1-5; 7 bases are shared with TRBD1. V lost 7 bases to trimming and J lost 1 base; unmatched junction nucleotides: 7. Germline assignment: CDR1 SQVTM and CDR2 ANQGSEA. This CDR3 has 14 residues. CDR3 protein: CSATGTASNQPQHF. The CDR3 DNA is TGCAGCGCTACCGGGACAGCGAGCAATCAGCCCCAGCATTTT.

Written as DNA, the CDR3 is TGTGCCAGCAGCTTAGGGTGGTTGGCCAGGGCCTATGGCTACACCTTC. It yields the protein CASSLGWLARAYGYTF. The chain is built from TRBV7-2 and TRBJ1-2, with D perhaps TRBD1 (5 bases). V lost 1 base, J lost 4 bases, and 16 bases lay in between. The germline gives CDR1 SGHTA, CDR2 FQGNSA. This CDR3 is built from 16 residues.

This clonotype was observed many times. The V and J genes are TRBV5-1 and TRBJ2-1; D not resolved. In germline, CDR1 is SGHRS, CDR2 YFSETQ. Trimming cost V 5 bases and J 0 bases, with 9 bases left between them. The CDR3 has 14 residues. The CDR3 protein is CASSVASSYNEQFF. CDR3 nucleotide sequence: TGCGCCAGCAGTGTGGCGAGCTCCTACAATGAGCAGTTCTTC.

Remarks on this clonotype: It may be a read error: a sequence one base away is much more abundant. The rearrangement links TRBV20-1 to TRBJ1-1, with D unresolved. The germline gives CDR1 DFQATT, CDR2 SNEGSKA (reference sequence). The germline V and J ends were trimmed by 6 bases and 4 bases, with 21 bases remaining between them. The CDR3 consists of 15 residues. CDR3 bases: TGCAGTGCCCCTCGTTGGGGAGCCGGGAGCACTGAAGCTTTCTTT. Translating gives CSAPRWGAGSTEAFF.

This clonotype was counted ten times or more. This chain links TRBV28 with TRBJ2-7; 9 bases align to TRBD1. CDR3 length: 15 residues. V lost 4 bases and J lost 3; bases outside the gene matches: 7. Per the germline V gene, CDR1 is MDHEN and CDR2 is SYDVKM. The CDR3 DNA is TGTGCCAGCAGTTCTCGGGACAGGGCCCACTACGAGCAGTACTTC. It yields the protein CASSSRDRAHYEQYF.

This clonotype was detected a few times. The V call is TRBV18, the J call TRBJ2-2, with D hard to call. The CDR3 contains 16 residues. Germline V gene sequence: CDR1 KGHSH, CDR2 LQKENI. V lost 3 bases, J lost 1 base, and 12 bases lay in between. The DNA for the CDR3 is TGTGCCAGCTCACCCCGGACCACTCTGAACACCGGGGAGCTGTTTTTT. Its translation is CASSPRTTLNTGELFF.